These 27 T cell receptor beta chains share one sample of origin, sequenced in a study of cytomegalovirus exposure and HLA in healthy donors. The repertoire was sequenced with immunoSEQ multiplex PCR; TCRdb's copy has only in-frame clones and lacks some. The sample carries about 190,000 clones, 80% to 85% recorded once. The sequenced sample was PBMCs. Source of these receptors: a young woman in good health and CMV-seropositive.

The chain combines TRBV2 with TRBJ1-5; weak D call: TRBD1 (6 bases). CDR3 length: 15 residues. Trimming left V 5 bases short and J 2 bases short, with 13 bases between. Germline values: CDR1 SNHLY, CDR2 FYNNEI. CDR3 sequence reads: CASSQTGRGNQPQHF. The CDR3 nucleotides read TGTGCCAGCAGTCAGACAGGAAGGGGCAATCAGCCCCAGCATTTT.

The rearrangement uses TRBV4-2 and TRBJ2-1; D possibly corresponds to TRBD2 (6 bases). V was pared by 5 bases and J by 5 bases, with 16 bases between. This CDR3 is built from 15 residues. Germline V gene sequence: CDR1 LGHNA, CDR2 YNFKEQ. The CDR3, as DNA: TGTGCCAGCAGCTTGGGGAGAGCGGGTCACAATGAGCAGTTCTTC. This encodes CASSLGRAGHNEQFF.

This chain connects TRBV6-1 to TRBJ2-7; no clear D gene. The CDR3 extends over 16 amino acids. Germline V gene lookup returns CDR1 MNHNS and CDR2 SASEGT. Trimming cost V 0 bases and J 3 bases, with 15 bases left between them. CDR3 DNA sequence: TGTGCCAGCAGTGAAGCCCAAGGTTACCCTAGCTACGAGCAGTACTTC. It encodes CASSEAQGYPSYEQYF.

This chain connects TRBV27 to TRBJ2-7, with 8 bases that match TRBD2. The ends lost 5 bases at V and 2 bases at J; junction bases unmatched: 5. CDR3 length: 14 amino acids. CDR1 and CDR2 (germline): MNHEY, SMNVEV (reference sequence). The CDR3 DNA reads TGTGCCAGCAGTCCCGGGAGGGGAGCCTACGAGCAGTACTTC. This encodes CASSPGRGAYEQYF.

The DNA of the CDR3 is TGTGCCAGTAGCCACAGGGGATCTCAGCCCCAGCATTTT. It encodes CASSHRGSQPQHF. The chain uses TRBV19 and TRBJ1-5, with 7 bases that match TRBD1. CDR3 length: 13 amino acids. Germline loops: CDR1 LNHDA, CDR2 SQIVND (reference sequence). J was trimmed by 6 bases and V by 6 bases; bases with no gene match: 5.

The rearrangement uses TRBV5-1 and TRBJ2-3, with D possibly TRBD2 on 5 matching bases. CDR1 is SGHRS and CDR2 is YFSETQ in the germline V gene. The CDR3 totals 14 residues. The V end was cut by 0 bases, the J end by 5 bases, with 10 bases between. The CDR3 loop is CASSLAGGLDTQYF. Written as DNA, the CDR3 is TGCGCCAGCAGCTTGGCCGGCGGGTTAGATACGCAGTATTTT.

V gene TRBV7-8 combines with J gene TRBJ1-2, with D perhaps matching TRBD1 (6 bases). The V and J ends lost 4 bases and 7 bases respectively, with 16 bases between them. Germline CDR1 reads SGHVS; CDR2 reads FQNEAQ. The CDR3 contains 14 residues. The CDR3 loop is CASSSEGGGRGYTF. The CDR3, as DNA: TGTGCCAGCAGCTCCGAGGGAGGGGGTCGTGGCTACACCTTC. Variable domain in full (rest from reference TRBV7-8 and TRBJ1-2): GAGVSQSPRYKVAKRGQDVALRCDPISGHVSLFWYQQALGQGPEFLTYFQNEAQLDKSGLPSDRFFAERPEGSVSTLKIQRTQQEDSAVYLCASSSEGGGRGYTFGSGTRLTVV.

In its sample, this clone was seen a few times. The chain employs TRBV5-4 and TRBJ2-7, with TRBD1 matching over 7 bases. Germline V gene data show CDR1 as SGHNT and CDR2 as YYREEE (reference sequence). The CDR3 has 16 residues. Trimming took 4 bases from V and 5 from J; bases not matched to a gene: 15. CDR3 nucleotides: TGTGCCAGCAGCCCCCCGGGTTCAGGGGGAATTGACGAGCAGTACTTC. This encodes CASSPPGSGGIDEQYF.

The chain carries TRBV7-2 and TRBJ1-2; D ambiguous. V was trimmed by 5 bases and J by 4 bases, leaving 8 bases between them. This CDR3 spans 12 amino acids. Germline CDR1 and CDR2: SGHTA and FQGNSA. The CDR3 nucleotides read TGTGCCAGCAGCCCCGTCTCCTATGGCTACACCTTC. Translation: CASSPVSYGYTF.

The chain combines TRBV1 with TRBJ1-5; the table names TRBD1, a call not compared with the DNA. TRBV1 is annotated as a pseudogene. The CDR3 runs to 16 residues. This CDR3 is CTSSQVDSEGNQPQHF. CDR3 in DNA: TGCACCAGCAGCCAAGTAGACAGTGAAGGCAATCAGCCCCAGCATTTT.

This sequence joins TRBV6-1 and TRBJ1-1, with unresolved D. Trimming took 2 bases from V and 4 from J, leaving 14 bases between them. Germline CDR1 is MNHNS and CDR2 is SASEGT. This CDR3 region has 15 residues. The CDR3 DNA reads TGTGCCAGCAGTGAATTTGGGCGGGCAGTCACTGAAGCTTTCTTT. This codes for CASSEFGRAVTEAFF.

CDR3 in DNA: TGCGCCAGCAGCTTGGCCGGGACAAACTATGGCTACACCTTC. It codes for CASSLAGTNYGYTF. The rearrangement joins TRBV5-1 to TRBJ1-2; tentative D call: TRBD1 (6 bases). Germline V gene data show CDR1 as SGHRS and CDR2 as YFSETQ. The CDR3 is 14 residues long. V lost 0 bases and J lost 2, with 8 bases in between.

The chain couples TRBV19 to TRBJ1-2, with TRBD1 identical over 9 bases. Germline V lookup: CDR1 LNHDA, CDR2 SQIVND (reference sequence). The length of the CDR3 is 18 residues. V was pared by 3 bases and J by 2 bases, with 13 bases of the junction left unmatched. The CDR3 sequence: CASSIAGPRDRANYGYTF. The CDR3 DNA reads as TGTGCCAGTAGTATTGCCGGACCCCGGGACAGGGCCAACTATGGCTACACCTTC.

The gene calls are TRBV4-2 and TRBJ1-3, with D unclear. Per the germline V gene, CDR1 is LGHNA and CDR2 is YNFKEQ. The CDR3 extends over 18 amino acids. V lost 0 bases and J lost 0, with 15 bases in between. CDR3 nucleotide sequence: TGTGCCAGCAGCCAAGATTTCTCGAGGGCCGACTCTGGAAACACCATATATTTT. It yields the protein CASSQDFSRADSGNTIYF.

The chain has TRBV9 and TRBJ2-3; TRBD2 matches at 8 bases. CDR1 is SGDLS and CDR2 is YYNGEE in the germline V gene. Unmatched junction bases numbered 2, after V lost 3 bases and J lost 2 bases. This CDR3 spans 14 amino acids. The chain's CDR3 is CASSGGGFTDTQYF. The CDR3 DNA sequence: TGTGCCAGCAGCGGCGGGGGGTTCACAGATACGCAGTATTTT.

The J gene is TRBJ2-7, the V gene TRBV18; TRBD1 matches at 8 bases. J was trimmed by 4 bases and V by 2 bases; bases with no gene match: 7. The CDR3 totals 15 residues. Germline CDR1 reads KGHSH; CDR2 reads LQKENI. DNA of the CDR3: TGTGCCAGCTCACCAACCGGGACAGGTGTTTACGAGCAGTACTTC. Translation gives CASSPTGTGVYEQYF.

The chain links TRBV4-3 to TRBJ2-1; 7 bases fit TRBD1. The V and J ends lost 2 bases and 1 base, in that order; junction bases with no gene match: 2. The germline V gene has CDR1 LGHNA and CDR2 YSLEER. This CDR3 is built from 15 residues. This CDR3 is CASSQPDRSYNEQFF. DNA for the CDR3: TGCGCCAGCAGCCAACCGGACAGGTCCTACAATGAGCAGTTCTTC.

This clone was detected a few times. V and J are TRBV5-1 and TRBJ1-1; maybe TRBD1 (6 bases). Trimming cost V 4 bases and J 8 bases, with 24 bases left between them. Germline-derived CDR1 and CDR2 are SGHRS and YFSETQ. CDR3 length: 16 amino acids. The CDR3 nucleotides read TGCGCCAGCAGCAGGGACGGAGCCGTAAGCGGACAGGAAGCTTTCTTT. This gives the protein CASSRDGAVSGQEAFF.

V usage is TRBV7-9 and J usage is TRBJ1-1, with TRBD1 matching 7 bases. This CDR3 has 13 residues. CDR1 is SEHNR, CDR2 FQNEAQ, per germline (reference sequence). The trim removed 5 bases at V and 7 bases at J, leaving 7 bases unmatched. The CDR3 spells CASSPPDRYEAFF. CDR3 DNA sequence: TGTGCCAGCAGCCCCCCGGACAGGTATGAAGCTTTCTTT.

This rearrangement joins TRBV21-1 to TRBJ2-1; TRBD2 reflects the table's D call only, with no check against the DNA. TRBV21-1 corresponds to a pseudogene. CDR3 length equals 15 residues. The CDR3 DNA reads as TGTGCCAGCAGCAAAGACCGGACTACGTCCAATGAGCAGTTCTTC. Amino acids: CASSKDRTTSNEQFF.

The V and J genes are TRBV2 and TRBJ2-7; TRBD1 is a possible D gene (6 bases). CDR3 length: 13 residues. Between the trimmed V and J ends, which lost 7 bases and 3 bases, there was a span of 13 bases. Looked up from germline, CDR1 is SNHLY and CDR2 is FYNNEI. This CDR3 reads CASIIDRSYEQYF. The CDR3 DNA is TGTGCCAGCATTATAGACAGGAGCTACGAGCAGTACTTC.

The chain is built from TRBV11-2 and TRBJ2-7, with D possibly TRBD1 on 6 matching bases. The CDR3 consists of 14 residues. V was cut by 6 bases and J by 2 bases, with 14 bases left in between. Germline V gene data show CDR1 as SGHAT and CDR2 as FQNNGV. The CDR3 coding sequence is TGTGCCAGCAGTTTGGACAGAACCACCTACGAGCAGTACTTC. It codes for CASSLDRTTYEQYF.

This clone was counted a few times. The sample carries other DNA sequences with the same CDR3. This rearrangement joins TRBV5-6 to TRBJ1-6, with 10 bases lining up with TRBD1. This CDR3 region has 14 residues. V lost 4 bases to trimming and J lost 10 bases; unmatched junction nucleotides: 5. Germline-derived CDR1 and CDR2 are SGHDT and YYEEEE. The CDR3 DNA reads TGTGCCAGCAGCCTCGGACAGGGGGACTCACCCCTCCACTTT. Translation gives CASSLGQGDSPLHF.

The rearrangement joins TRBV27 to TRBJ1-6; D may be TRBD1 (6 bases). Per the germline V gene, CDR1 is MNHEY and CDR2 is SMNVEV (reference sequence). The CDR3 totals 14 residues. V shed 1 base and J shed 7 bases, with 8 bases lying between them. CDR3 loop: CASSLFGTNSPLHF. The CDR3 coding sequence is TGTGCCAGCAGTTTATTCGGGACAAATTCACCCCTCCACTTT.

This sequence joins TRBV30 and TRBJ2-1; the match to TRBD1 covers 9 bases. The CDR3 sequence is 14 residues long. Germline-derived CDR1 and CDR2 are GTSNPN and SVGIG (reference sequence). Germline trimming cut 3 bases from V and 6 bases from J; bases unmatched to any gene: 6. DNA for the CDR3: TGTGCCTGGAGAATACAGGGGGCAGGCAATGAGCAGTTCTTC. It translates to CAWRIQGAGNEQFF.

V is TRBV4-1 and J is TRBJ1-4, with a weak D call TRBD1 (6 bases). Trimming shortened V by 2 bases and J by 8 bases, and 15 bases separated the two germline ends. The CDR3 has 15 amino acids. In germline, CDR1 is MGHRA, CDR2 YSYEKL. CDR3 region: CASSQSQGLREKLFF. DNA for the CDR3: TGCGCCAGCAGCCAATCACAGGGTTTAAGAGAAAAACTGTTTTTT.

The table lists this clone with a few counts. The chain combines TRBV4-1 with TRBJ2-3; 12 nucleotides align to TRBD2. The trim removed 1 base at V and 5 bases at J, leaving 16 bases unmatched. The CDR3 is made up of 20 amino acids. The germline V gene encodes CDR1 MGHRA and CDR2 YSYEKL. The CDR3 protein is CASSQVPRRASGGARDTQYF. CDR3 DNA sequence: TGCGCCAGCAGCCAAGTACCCCGAAGGGCTAGCGGGGGGGCAAGAGATACGCAGTATTTT.